Presented here are 20 T cell receptor beta chains from one specimen sequenced in a study of cytomegalovirus exposure and HLA in healthy donors. PCR employed 60 Vbeta and 13 Jbeta primers. Assay: immunoSEQ multiplex PCR; the TCRdb copy retains only in-frame clones and omits some. The data contain 100,000 to 130,000 clones, under 80% of them singletons. The sequencing sample was made of PBMCs. The origin of the receptors is a woman aged 40 to 50 in good health and CMV-seropositive.

This chain links TRBV5-4 with TRBJ1-2; 7 positions match TRBD1. The junction had 9 bases not matched to a gene; V was cut back by 3 bases and J by 7 bases. Germline CDR1 reads SGHNT; CDR2 reads YYREEE (reference sequence). This CDR3 has 14 residues. CDR3 coding DNA: TGTGCCAGCAGCTCGCTACAGGGGATTACTGGCTACACCTTC. Encoded protein: CASSSLQGITGYTF.

The CDR3 loop reads CASLTGLNEKLFF. CDR3 bases: TGTGCCAGTTTAACAGGGCTTAATGAAAAACTGTTTTTT. This sequence joins TRBV6-1 and TRBJ1-4, with a weak D call TRBD1 (6 bases). CDR1 is MNHNS, CDR2 SASEGT, per germline. V was shortened by 9 bases and J by 4 bases, with 12 bases between the two germline ends. CDR3 length equals 13 residues.

The J gene is TRBJ2-2, the V gene TRBV30, with TRBD2 matching over 12 bases. From germline, CDR1 is GTSNPN and CDR2 SVGIG (reference sequence). V shed 8 bases, J shed 2 bases, and the junction held 6 bases outside the gene matches. The CDR3 contains 15 residues. The DNA of the CDR3 is TGTGCCGGAAGGACTAGCGGGATCAACACCGGGGAGCTGTTTTTT. Residues: CAGRTSGINTGELFF.

This sequence joins TRBV5-1 and TRBJ1-5; a weak D match, TRBD1 (6 bases). V lost 0 bases and J 7 bases, leaving 11 bases between the germline ends. CDR1 is SGHRS, CDR2 YFSETQ, per germline. CDR3 size: 14 residues. The CDR3 nucleotides are TGCGCCAGCAGCTTGGACCAGGGGCACCAGCCCCAGCATTTT. Protein sequence: CASSLDQGHQPQHF.

J is TRBJ1-1 and V is TRBV9; D is unclear. Germline assignment: CDR1 SGDLS and CDR2 YYNGEE. The CDR3 consists of 15 residues. V gave up 0 bases and J gave up 1 base, with 10 bases separating them. CDR3 coding DNA: TGTGCCAGCAGCGTAGCAAGCACTACGAACACTGAAGCTTTCTTT. This gives the protein CASSVASTTNTEAFF.

The V gene is TRBV19, the J gene TRBJ1-1; 7 nucleotides line up with TRBD1. The CDR3 length is 14 residues. Germline CDR1 LNHDA, CDR2 SQIVND (reference sequence). V lost 9 bases and J lost 0; bases outside the gene matches: 7. The DNA for the CDR3 is TGTGCCAGCAGGTCGGGACAGATGAACACTGAAGCTTTCTTT. This codes for CASRSGQMNTEAFF. Variable domain in full (rest from reference TRBV19 and TRBJ1-1): DGGITQSPKYLFRKEGQNVTLSCEQNLNHDAMYWYRQDPGQGLRLIYYSQIVNDFQKGDIAEGYSVSREKKESFPLTVTSAQKNPTAFYLCASRSGQMNTEAFFGQGTRLTVV.

The chain joins TRBV6-5 to TRBJ2-7, with D possibly TRBD1 on 6 matching bases. Germline V gene data show CDR1 as MNHEY and CDR2 as SVGAGI. The CDR3 totals 14 residues. The V and J ends lost 6 bases and 1 base respectively, with 13 bases between them. For the CDR3, the DNA is TGTGCCAGCAGAAGGGACACTTATTCCTACGAGCAGTACTTC. This codes for CASRRDTYSYEQYF.

The chain has TRBV11-2 and TRBJ2-2; TRBD1 is a possible D gene (5 bases). The V end lost 3 bases, the J end lost 1 base, and 6 bases lay between the germline ends. This CDR3 region has 14 residues. Germline V CDR1 and CDR2: SGHAT, FQNNGV. The CDR3 DNA is TGTGCCAGCAGCTTCCAGGGGAACACCGGGGAGCTGTTTTTT. Amino acids: CASSFQGNTGELFF.

This clone was seen more than once but under ten times. The chain joins TRBV6-5 to TRBJ2-7; 13 bases are shared with TRBD2. Germline V gene data show CDR1 as MNHEY and CDR2 as SVGAGI. This CDR3 contains 15 residues. The junction had 5 bases not matched to a gene; V was cut back by 5 bases and J by 4 bases. CDR3 coding DNA: TGTGCCAGCAGTAGGACTAGCGGGGGCGGTTACGAGCAGTACTTC. Protein: CASSRTSGGGYEQYF.

Only a few counts were recorded for this clone. The chain is built from TRBV11-2 and TRBJ1-2, with D possibly being TRBD1 (5 bases). Germline values: CDR1 SGHAT, CDR2 FQNNGV. The length of the CDR3 is 13 residues. Trimming pared 0 bases from V and 8 bases from J, leaving 10 bases between. CDR3 sequence reads: CASSLDRDTGYTF. Here the CDR3 DNA reads TGTGCCAGCAGCTTAGACAGGGATACGGGCTACACCTTC. Full variable domain (remainder filled in from reference TRBV11-2 and TRBJ1-2): EAGVAQSPRYKIIEKRQSVAFWCNPISGHATLYWYQQILGQGPKLLIQFQNNGVVDDSQLPKDRFSAERLKGVDSTLKIQPAKLEDSAVYLCASSLDRDTGYTFGSGTRLTVV.

This clone was found once. V is TRBV18 and J is TRBJ2-1, with D possibly matching TRBD1 (5 bases). V was pared by 8 bases and J by 7 bases, with 24 bases between. The germline V gene has CDR1 KGHSH and CDR2 LQKENI. This CDR3 has 16 amino acids. The CDR3: CASLLFTHAGRNEQFF. CDR3 coding DNA: TGTGCCAGCCTCCTGTTTACCCACGCAGGGCGGAATGAGCAGTTCTTC.

The V and J genes are TRBV6-5 and TRBJ2-6; D is uncertain. The CDR3 is 13 residues long. The V gene's germline CDR1 is MNHEY and CDR2 SVGAGI. V was pared by 6 bases and J by 2 bases, with 5 bases between. CDR3 region: CASSRAGANVLTF. DNA of the CDR3: TGTGCCAGCAGCCGCGCTGGGGCCAACGTCCTGACTTTC.

The V gene is TRBV5-1, the J gene TRBJ2-7; 10 bases line up with TRBD2. V was clipped by 0 bases and J by 2 bases; unmatched bases: 2. This CDR3 has 15 residues. The germline CDR1 and CDR2 sequences are SGHRS and YFSETQ. CDR3 sequence reads: CASSLASGRPYEQYF. The DNA of the CDR3 is TGCGCCAGCAGCTTGGCTAGCGGGAGACCCTACGAGCAGTACTTC.

The rearrangement links TRBV4-1 to TRBJ1-5, with 8 bases lining up with TRBD1. This CDR3 has 15 residues. Germline V gene data show CDR1 as MGHRA and CDR2 as YSYEKL. Germline trimming cut 0 bases from V and 7 bases from J; bases unmatched to any gene: 5. CDR3 in amino acids: CASSQDAGTGQPQHF. DNA of the CDR3: TGCGCCAGCAGCCAAGATGCCGGGACAGGCCAGCCCCAGCATTTT.

The rearrangement joins TRBV9 to TRBJ2-2; 9 bases match TRBD1. Germline V gene data show CDR1 as SGDLS and CDR2 as YYNGEE. The V and J ends lost 2 bases and 5 bases, in that order; junction bases with no gene match: 7. This CDR3 has 16 amino acids. This chain's CDR3 is CASSVTGTGKTGELFF. CDR3 nucleotide sequence: TGTGCCAGCAGCGTCACCGGGACAGGGAAAACCGGGGAGCTGTTTTTT.

The chain carries TRBV11-2 and TRBJ1-1; no reliable D call. The CDR3 extends over 14 amino acids. V was clipped by 0 bases and J by 1 base, with 6 bases between them. CDR1 and CDR2 from the germline V gene are SGHAT and FQNNGV. CDR3 loop: CASSLEARNTEAFF. The CDR3 nucleotides are TGTGCCAGCAGCTTAGAGGCCAGGAACACTGAAGCTTTCTTT.

Details on this clone: The same CDR3 also results from other DNA sequences found in this sample. Here the CDR3 DNA reads TGCGCCAGCAGCTTGGGGACAGGGGGAAACACCATATATTTT. Translated: CASSLGTGGNTIYF. The chain combines TRBV5-1 with TRBJ1-3; 8 positions match TRBD1. Germline loops: CDR1 SGHRS, CDR2 YFSETQ. The CDR3 sequence is 14 residues long. V gave up 0 bases and J gave up 4 bases; unmatched junction bases: 0.

V is TRBV6-6 and J is TRBJ1-1; TRBD1 is a possible D gene (5 bases). Germline V gene sequence: CDR1 MNHNY, CDR2 SVGAGI (reference sequence). CDR3 length: 13 amino acids. Trimming removed 7 bases at V and 5 bases at J, with 14 bases between. DNA of the CDR3: TGTGCCAGCACTTTGGCGGGGGGAACTGAAGCTTTCTTT. Translating it yields CASTLAGGTEAFF.

The chain links TRBV6-1 to TRBJ2-2; the D gene is possibly TRBD2 (6 bases). The length of the CDR3 is 13 residues. Germline V lookup: CDR1 MNHNS, CDR2 SASEGT. Trimming cost V 6 bases and J 6 bases, with 11 bases left between them. DNA for the CDR3: TGTGCCAGCAGCCGGCGGAGGGCCGGGGAGCTGTTTTTT. Translation: CASSRRRAGELFF.

The chain combines TRBV6-5 with TRBJ1-2, with TRBD1 matching over 7 bases. The CDR3 totals 14 residues. With 2 bases clipped from V and 6 bases from J, the junction kept 6 bases outside the gene matches. Per germline, CDR1 MNHEY and CDR2 SVGAGI. The CDR3 loop reads CASSYDREGHGYTF. CDR3 in DNA: TGTGCCAGCAGTTACGACAGGGAAGGGCATGGCTACACCTTC.